These T cell receptor beta chains were read from a single sample in a study of T cells in Graves' hyperthyroidism and ophthalmopathy. Using its own MiXCR run on the multiplex PCR reads, TCRdb lists one record per CDR3 protein. The sample lists 700,000 or so distinct CDR3 sequences, about 16% occurring once. The sequenced sample was blood. The receptors here all came from a man between 18 and 29 years old with Graves' hyperthyroidism. CDR3s leave out the opening cysteine and the closing phenylalanine or tryptophan.

>TRBV6-2/TRBV6-3
ASSQTGNEQY
>TRBV11-3
ASTASEYNEQF
>TRBV28
ASSPYSWEQASYQPQH
>TRBV3-1
ASSKALDEKLF
>TRBV27
ASSLSGQGPYEQY
>TRBV6-1
ASSEPRGRADTQY
>TRBV2
ASSEIKALTLAYNEQF
>TRBV28
ASSSLTKAF
>TRBV3-1
ASSQDDEKLF
>TRBV4-1
ASSQLRGPQASRETQY
>TRBV4-1
ASSPTPLAEVDY
>TRBV4-1
ASSQYYTGPGELF
>TRBV19
ASSTGFANTGELF
>TRBV9
ASSDPSGYT
>TRBV12-3/TRBV12-4
ASTQGHYEQY
>TRBV20-1
SASQGDSYEQY
>TRBV30
AHSMNTEAF
>TRBV19
ASTNQGTGELF
>TRBV10-2
ASSDYRVGTEAF
>TRBV6-5
ASSYSKTASYEQY
>TRBV20-1
SARQGVNQPQH
>TRBV2
ASNPAGGADTQY
>TRBV11-2
ASSLGDGRNNEKLF
>TRBV10-3
AISESGGPNTEAF
>TRBV7-8
ASSLVLAGLNPYEQF
>TRBV3-1
ASSQGWENYNEQF
>TRBV28
AISRVGGAPGGYT
>TRBV30
AWSRGSGETQY
>TRBV7-9
ASSLARTESWNEQF
>TRBV18
ASSPGPEYNEQF
>TRBV6-2/TRBV6-3
ASSYSPDNEQF
>TRBV6-5
ASSYGSGETQY
>TRBV28
ASSPRGGYT
>TRBV5-8
ASSLAPGITDYGYT
>TRBV15
ATSRARERDNEQF
>TRBV4-1
ASSRRGLAGGGDTGELF
>TRBV5-1
ASRADGRVF
>TRBV10-3
AISESGGRSAGNYGYT
>TRBV29-1
SVTGTDRTDTQY
>TRBV29-1
SVAGLAKNIQY
>TRBV28
ASSKPRIDEQF
>TRBV12-3/TRBV12-4
ASSSTPGRRSANQPQH
>TRBV20-1
SARDWGYNEQF
>TRBV20-1
SASRGNWGTDTQY
>TRBV11-3
GSRPGTGELF
>TRBV7-9
ASSISAVAGELF
>TRBV20-1
SAKHVPSGTRRYNEQF
>TRBV6-2/TRBV6-3
ASSYSIRGNEQF
>TRBV27
ASSLASGYYTGELF
>TRBV3-1
ASSQDLAGGPADTQY
>TRBV5-1
ASSSGPTYGYT
>TRBV30
AWRESLLNWDYKTQETQY
>TRBV25-1
ASSDTGRYGYT
>TRBV6-1
ASRIMTGTDTQY
>TRBV28
ASSLDRRPEKLF
>TRBV2
ASSGPGDSYNEQF
>TRBV28
ASLDGDNYGYT